Shown below are 17 T cell receptor beta chains from a single sample sequenced in a study of blood T cells in healthy people across ages. A second PCR of roughly 7 to 11 cycles used a sample-barcoded 5' primer and a J-beta primer mix. TCRdb processed the 5' RACE reads anew with MiXCR; each CDR3 protein has one entry. The repertoire holds about 670,000 distinct CDR3 sequences, less than 45% seen once, with around 32% in the top ten. The sample taken for sequencing was blood. The receptors shown here come from a man older than 75 in good health.

The V gene is TRBV5-1, the J gene TRBJ1-2; possibly TRBD1 for D (5 bases). CDR1 is SGHRS, CDR2 YFSETQ, per germline. The CDR3 runs 13 residues. The V and J ends lost 3 bases and 13 bases respectively, with 19 bases between them. The DNA of the CDR3 is TGCGCCAGCAGCTCTGTCGCCAGGGCAGTGGGCACCTTC. Translated: CASSSVARAVGTF.

This clonotype was counted a few times. This sequence joins TRBV5-1 and TRBJ1-5; a weak D match, TRBD1 (6 bases). With 2 bases removed from V and 2 bases from J, the gap between germline ends came to 11 bases. This CDR3 has 15 amino acids. Germline V gene sequence: CDR1 SGHRS, CDR2 YFSETQ. The CDR3 DNA follows: TGCGCCAGCAGCTTCGGGGGCATTGGCAATCAGCCCCAGCATTTT. It yields the protein CASSFGGIGNQPQHF.

The chain couples TRBV7-9 to TRBJ2-7, with a weak D call TRBD1 (5 bases). Germline V gives CDR1 SEHNR, CDR2 FQNEAQ (reference sequence). The CDR3 is 15 residues long. V was pared by 1 base and J by 7 bases, with 17 bases between. The CDR3 loop is CASSLGSGSSNEQYF. CDR3 in DNA: TGTGCCAGCAGCTTAGGTTCAGGGTCGAGCAATGAGCAGTACTTC.

This clonotype was picked up a small number of times. This sequence joins TRBV20-1 and TRBJ1-1, with D perhaps TRBD1 (5 bases). Deletions cut 0 bases from V and 1 base from J, with 15 bases between. The CDR3 has 16 residues. Per the germline V gene, CDR1 is DFQATT and CDR2 is SNEGSKA (reference sequence). This chain's CDR3 is CSARDARLTGNTEAFF. The DNA of the CDR3 is TGCAGTGCTAGAGATGCCCGTCTCACAGGGAACACTGAAGCTTTCTTT.

In its sample, this clonotype was seen a few times. The V gene is TRBV6-5, the J gene TRBJ1-4; D gene uncertain. CDR3 length: 15 amino acids. The germline V gene has CDR1 MNHEY and CDR2 SVGAGI. The V end was cut by 6 bases, the J end by 0 bases, with 11 bases between. This chain's CDR3 is CASSRTEATNEKLFF. In DNA, the CDR3 is TGTGCCAGCAGCCGGACTGAAGCAACTAATGAAAAACTGTTTTTT.

The genes are TRBV9 and TRBJ2-3; D remains unclear. Germline loops: CDR1 SGDLS, CDR2 YYNGEE. Trimming removed 4 bases at V and 4 bases at J, with 16 bases between. The CDR3 length is 15 residues. Here the CDR3 DNA reads TGTGCCAGCAGCTCCCGGGCCTCGAGCGCAGATACGCAGTATTTT. Protein product: CASSSRASSADTQYF.

The J gene is TRBJ2-3, the V gene TRBV4-2; no clear D gene. This CDR3 spans 14 amino acids. Germline loops: CDR1 LGHNA, CDR2 YNFKEQ. Trimming removed 2 bases from V and 8 bases from J, with 14 bases in between. CDR3 loop: CASSQYELKGTQYF. CDR3 in DNA: TGTGCCAGCAGCCAATACGAACTAAAGGGTACGCAGTATTTT.

This chain uses TRBV7-8 with TRBJ2-4; 9 nucleotides line up with TRBD2. V shed 5 bases and J 3 bases; nucleotides not matched to a gene: 8. Germline V CDR1 and CDR2: SGHVS, FQNEAQ. The CDR3 has 16 residues. CDR3 amino acids: CASSPGGLAGKNIQYF. As DNA, the CDR3 is TGTGCCAGCAGCCCCGGGGGACTAGCCGGCAAAAACATTCAGTACTTC.

This clonotype was seen only a few times. The V gene is TRBV6-2 or TRBV6-3, the J gene TRBJ2-5; tentatively, D is TRBD1 (5 bases). Germline V CDR1 and CDR2: MNHEY, SVGEGT. The V and J ends lost 6 bases and 6 bases respectively, with 23 bases between them. The CDR3 is made up of 16 amino acids. This CDR3 is CASSQTGRQNAQTQYF. For the CDR3, the DNA is TGTGCCAGCAGCCAAACGGGTCGACAGAATGCACAGACCCAGTACTTC.

Written as DNA, the CDR3 is TGTGCCAGCAGCTTAGCTGTCGTGGGGGGCAATGAGCAGTTCTTC. Amino acids: CASSLAVVGGNEQFF. The chain joins TRBV7-8 to TRBJ2-1; TRBD2 might be the D (6 bases). Trimming cost V 0 bases and J 6 bases, with 12 bases left between them. Germline CDR1 is SGHVS and CDR2 is FQNEAQ. There are 15 residues in the CDR3.

The chain combines TRBV6-2 or TRBV6-3 with TRBJ2-3; tentatively, D is TRBD2 (5 bases). This CDR3 is built from 12 residues. The germline V gene encodes CDR1 MNHEY and CDR2 SVGEGT. Trimming removed 4 bases from V and 6 bases from J, with 8 bases in between. CDR3: CASSLRVDTQYF. The CDR3 nucleotides are TGTGCCAGCAGTTTGAGGGTCGATACGCAGTATTTT.

This clonotype was counted between two and nine times. This may stem from a read error, because a much larger clone lies one nucleotide away. This chain links TRBV7-2 with TRBJ2-5, with 10 bases matching TRBD2. Germline V gives CDR1 SGHTA, CDR2 FQGNSA. The CDR3 has 18 amino acids. The V segment lost 4 bases and the J segment 11 bases; nucleotides outside the gene matches: 22. The DNA for the CDR3 is TGTGCCAGCAGCTCCCTTACGCTTAGCGGGGGGCTTAACAATGAGCAGTACTTC. This codes for CASSSLTLSGGLNNEQYF.

V gene TRBV11-2 combines with J gene TRBJ2-5; 16 bases line up with TRBD2. V dropped 4 bases and J dropped 2; count of bases not matched to a gene: 4. CDR1 and CDR2 from the germline V gene are SGHAT and FQNNGV. The CDR3 runs 17 residues. CDR3 in DNA: TGTGCCAGCAGCTCCCAGGGACTAGCGGGGGGGCAAGAGACCCAGTACTTC. This sequence encodes CASSSQGLAGGQETQYF.

J is TRBJ1-1 and V is TRBV19, with D possibly matching TRBD1 (5 bases). The CDR3 extends over 14 amino acids. The germline gives CDR1 LNHDA, CDR2 SQIVND (reference sequence). Deletions cut 6 bases from V and 3 bases from J, with 14 bases between. The CDR3 bases are TGTGCCAGTAGCCTCTTGCTGGGGGACACTGAAGCTTTCTTT. Amino acids: CASSLLLGDTEAFF.

This sequence joins TRBV7-2 and TRBJ2-4; a weak D match, TRBD1 (6 bases). CDR3 length: 18 amino acids. V lost 1 base to trimming and J lost 2 bases, with 18 bases between them. CDR1 is SGHTA and CDR2 is FQGNSA in the germline V gene. The CDR3 reads CASSLGGPDRITKNIQYF. The CDR3 bases are TGTGCCAGCAGCTTAGGAGGGCCGGACAGAATAACCAAAAACATTCAGTACTTC.

This clonotype was counted between two and nine times. This rearrangement joins TRBV7-2 to TRBJ2-5; D is possibly TRBD2 (6 bases). V was cut by 4 bases and J by 4 bases, with 19 bases left in between. Germline V lookup: CDR1 SGHTA, CDR2 FQGNSA. The CDR3 loop spans 16 amino acids. CDR3 sequence: CASSSSLIAGIETQYF. CDR3 nucleotide sequence: TGTGCCAGCAGCTCCTCCCTAATTGCGGGGATAGAGACCCAGTACTTC.

This sequence joins TRBV7-9 and TRBJ2-3, with 7 bases matching TRBD1. The germline V gene has CDR1 SEHNR and CDR2 FQNEAQ (reference sequence). V lost 5 bases to trimming and J lost 0 bases; unmatched junction nucleotides: 5. The CDR3 has 15 residues. The CDR3 here is CASSTAGGSTDTQYF. The CDR3 DNA reads as TGTGCCAGCAGCACTGCAGGGGGAAGCACAGATACGCAGTATTTT.